This TCR beta chain appears in the sequencing data of a study of shared clonotypes between healthy human individuals. The protocol was immunoSEQ multiplex PCR, while the TCRdb copy is restricted to in-frame clones and leaves out a portion. The sample lists around 2.5 million clones, over 85% occurring once. This CDR3 region has 14 residues. The germline gives CDR1 SGHNT, CDR2 YENEEA. The ends were cut back, 5 bases at V and 5 bases at J, with 15 bases in the middle. The chain recombines TRBV11-3 with TRBJ2-5; tentative D call: TRBD2 (6 bases). The sequence derives from a man aged 18 to 29 in good health. Some clones in this sample may be carry-over from other donors' samples. The sequenced sample consisted of naive CD4+ T cells from PBMCs. As to subset: CD45RA+ positively selected. The CDR3 loop reads CASSPGTVRETQYF. The CDR3 DNA follows: TGTGCCAGCAGCCCCGGGACTGTTCGGGAGACCCAGTACTTC.